These T cell receptor beta chains were read from a single sample in a study of T cell responses to AZD1222 COVID-19 vaccine. Here immunoSEQ multiplex PCR was the method, and the copy in TCRdb shows in-frame clones only, minus some. The sample holds 110,000 or so clones; roughly 88% are singletons and the top ten take about 15%. Sequencing used peripheral blood, obtained on day 0 of AZD1222 vaccination. The source is an adult in good health. Both conserved end residues are part of each CDR3. Fields, in order: V gene, J gene, D gene, clone size, CDR3 DNA, CDR3 protein. The D gene is left open where the match is weak. Size tells how often a clone was seen (once, few, many) or the class of an expanded clone, and some rows leave it out.

TRBV5-1	TRBJ2-2	TRBD1	NA	TGCGCCAGCAGCTACAGGGGTCCCGGGGAGCTGTTTTTT	CASSYRGPGELFF
TRBV2	TRBJ1-6	NA	NA	TGTGCCAGCACCAACTGGGGGGCGGGGGATTCACCCCTCCACTTT	CASTNWGAGDSPLHF
TRBV5-4	TRBJ1-1	NA	NA	TGTGCCAGCAAGTACAGGGACACTGAAGCTTTCTTT	CASKYRDTEAFF
TRBV10-3	TRBJ2-5	TRBD1	NA	TGTGCCATCAGACAAGACAGGGGGCGAGAGACCCAGTACTTC	CAIRQDRGRETQYF
TRBV11-2	TRBJ2-1	NA	once	TGTGCCAGCAGCCACCCGGGGCCTAAGCCCTACAATGAGCAGTTCTTC	CASSHPGPKPYNEQFF
TRBV24-1	TRBJ2-1	NA	few	TGTGCCACCAGTGATTACCGGGGGACCTACAATGAGCAGTTCTTC	CATSDYRGTYNEQFF
TRBV27	TRBJ2-1	TRBD2	NA	TGTGCCAGCCGGACTAGCGGGAGCATAGTTCCCCTCAATGAGCAGTTCTTC	CASRTSGSIVPLNEQFF
TRBV9	TRBJ2-1	NA	NA	TGTGCCAGCAGCGACACTTGGGGGAGGTCGAGGAATGAGCAGTTCTTC	CASSDTWGRSRNEQFF
TRBV14	TRBJ2-4	NA	NA	TGTGCCAGCAGCCAAGATGGCTACGGAAACATTCAGTACTTC	CASSQDGYGNIQYF
TRBV19	TRBJ1-2	TRBD1	once	TGTGCCAGTAGTCGACAGGGAGCTAACTATGGCTACACCTTC	CASSRQGANYGYTF
TRBV6-1	TRBJ2-6	TRBD1	NA	TGTGCCAGCAGTGAATGGACAGGGAGATTCTCTGGGGCCAACGTCCTGACTTTC	CASSEWTGRFSGANVLTF
TRBV30	TRBJ1-1	NA	NA	TGTGCCTCACAATCAGGGGAATTTGGTGAAGCTTTCTTT	CASQSGEFGEAFF
TRBV18	TRBJ1-2	NA	NA	TGTGCCAGCTCACCACTCGAGGGTACTAACTATGGCTACACCTTC	CASSPLEGTNYGYTF
TRBV6-5	TRBJ2-5	NA	NA	TGTGCCAGCAGTTATTACAGGGGGGGAGAGACCCAGTACTTC	CASSYYRGGETQYF
TRBV6-5	TRBJ2-3	TRBD2	NA	TGTGCCAGCAGTTACGGTGCCACTAGCGGAACAGATACGCAGTATTTT	CASSYGATSGTDTQYF